This TCR beta chain was profiled in a study of chemoradiotherapy in HPV16-positive cancers. The CDR3 runs 16 residues. The germline CDR1 and CDR2 sequences are KGHSH and LQKENI. V gave up 3 bases and J gave up 10 bases, with 22 bases separating them. The assay was immunoSEQ multiplex PCR, and TCRdb's table has in-frame clones only and misses some. The repertoire holds about 12,000 clones, with under 75% as singletons. The rearrangement links TRBV18 to TRBJ2-1; D may match TRBD1 or TRBD2 (5 bases each). This TCR came from a human donor with HPV-associated anogenital cancer. This specimen was collected from a patient who underwent chemoradiotherapy. CDR3 DNA: TGTGCCAGCTCACCGACATTACGGGACCTAAAACAGGAGCAGTTCTTC. Its translation: CASSPTLRDLKQEQFF.